This T cell receptor (beta chain) appears in the sequencing data of a study of identical twins. Study results and caveats: Invariant cells of the MAIT and iNKT types might have partly distorted the zero-insertion analyses.

From the 5' RACE reads, TCRdb called clonotypes with MiXCR, one entry per CDR3 protein. The table lists 550,000 to 800,000 distinct CDR3 sequences, 7.1% of them singletons, with roughly 1.6% in the top ten. This clonotype was seen a handful of times. Its antigen is not known. CDR3 size: 14 residues. With 6 bases removed from V and 2 bases from J, the gap between germline ends came to 14 bases. Germline CDR1 is MNHNS and CDR2 is SASEGT. These records were also assigned to another study, of yellow fever vaccine responses in identical twins.

This rearrangement joins TRBV6-1 to TRBJ2-7; no reliable D call. Sequencing was carried out using PBMCs. The clonotype originates from a woman under 30 in good health. The CDR3 sequence: CASSSTARTYEQYF. In nucleotides, the CDR3 is TGTGCCAGCAGCTCAACAGCCCGAACCTACGAGCAGTACTTC.